A selection of T cell receptor beta chains follows, all from one sample in a study of breast tumors, draining lymph nodes, adjacent tissues. TCRdb itself ran the multiplex PCR reads through MiXCR, one entry per CDR3 protein. The table lists around 16,000 distinct CDR3 sequences, less than 65% of them singletons. Sequenced input: tumor-adjacent breast tissue. Every receptor here comes from a female donor with breast cancer. Some clones in this sample may be carry-over from other donors' samples. The conserved cysteine and the conserved F or W are not part of the CDR3 here. Each record gives: J gene, V gene, CDR3 protein.

TRBJ1-2	TRBV5-6	ASSLGQGRGYGYT
TRBJ2-1	TRBV20-1	SASSGLVGGSYLWEQF
TRBJ2-3	TRBV9	ASSVSAGEGDTQY
TRBJ2-1	TRBV5-1	ASSLRTSGSYNEQF
TRBJ2-1	TRBV7-2	ASSLVGGREQL
TRBJ2-7	TRBV5-5	ASSGGTPYEQY
TRBJ1-5	TRBV6-1	ASSVRDNQPQH
TRBJ1-2	TRBV7-2	ASSLTYEGRYGYP
TRBJ2-7	TRBV7-9	ASSGTSGYYGQY
TRBJ2-5	TRBV4-1	ASSRGPGTSKETQY
TRBJ2-1	TRBV29-1	SVDMGGGYNEQF
TRBJ1-5	TRBV28	ASSSDTYQPQH
TRBJ2-7	TRBV19	ASSQKLADHYEQY
TRBJ2-7	TRBV29-1	SVGADYEQY
TRBJ2-7	TRBV20-1	SARDGPSYEQY
TRBJ1-2	TRBV6-1	ASSESWDSYGYT
TRBJ1-4	TRBV25-1	ASSVGTGLEKLF
TRBJ2-5	TRBV6-1	ASNPGEETQY
TRBJ1-6	TRBV20-1	SARRQGDSPLH
TRBJ2-1	TRBV12-3/TRBV12-4	ASSFSSGGEF
TRBJ2-7	TRBV9	ASSGGTTLENEQY
TRBJ2-7	TRBV29-1	SAQIQREQY
TRBJ2-5	TRBV3-1	ASSFRRGSGQETQY
TRBJ2-7	TRBV5-6	ASSTSRTRDSAHEQY
TRBJ2-3	TRBV6-1	ASSAGYGDLSTGTQY
TRBJ1-4	TRBV19	ASSTRQDGNEKLF
TRBJ1-1	TRBV19	ASSIDSPTEAF
TRBJ2-7	TRBV7-9	ASSGTSGYYEQY
TRBJ1-5	TRBV5-5	ASSLSYGTGAQPQH
TRBJ2-1	TRBV6-1	ASSPPLGSQTEQF
TRBJ2-7	TRBV7-2	ASSLGFNSYEQY
TRBJ2-1	TRBV10-3	AIRGDLGGNEQF
TRBJ2-1	TRBV6-1	ASEKTSGSSNEQF
TRBJ2-3	TRBV29-1	SVTTGGTVTDTQY
TRBJ2-1	TRBV2	ASSDGQYTYNEQF